These 3 T cell receptor beta chains share one sample of origin, sequenced in a study of OX40 agonist ivuxolimab in advanced cancers. Measured with immunoSEQ multiplex PCR; TCRdb has only the in-frame clones, and not every one. The table lists approximately 66,000 clones, 88% of them singletons. The specimen comprised CD4+ or CD8+ T cells sorted from blood, sampled in a trial of the OX40 agonist ivuxolimab. All receptors come from an adult with an advanced solid tumor such as melanoma, head and neck, liver or kidney cancer.

As concerns this clone: One end of the junction does not line up with germline, which may come from a read error. The chain links TRBV19 to TRBJ2-1; 7 bases are shared with TRBD2. CDR3 size: 16 residues. Germline values: CDR1 LNHDA, CDR2 SQIVND (reference sequence). The CDR3 loop reads CASSIGGSGPYSEQFF. The DNA of the CDR3 is TGTGCCAGTAGTATAGGGGGTAGCGGGCCCTACAGTGAGCAGTTCTTC.

This rearrangement joins TRBV29-1 to TRBJ1-2; D is perhaps TRBD1 (6 bases). This CDR3 contains 14 residues. Trimming cost V 4 bases and J 5 bases, with 17 bases left between them. Germline lookup yields CDR1 SQVTM and CDR2 ANQGSEA. The CDR3: CSVVGIGGAYGYTF. The CDR3 region has the DNA TGCAGCGTTGTGGGGATTGGGGGGGCGTATGGCTACACCTTC.

The chain is built from TRBV7-2 and TRBJ2-2; 7 bases align to TRBD1. Germline lookup yields CDR1 SGHTA and CDR2 FQGNSA. V lost 4 bases and J lost 4; bases outside the gene matches: 3. This CDR3 has 14 amino acids. This chain's CDR3 is CASSYRTGTGELFF. CDR3 sequence (DNA): TGTGCCAGCAGCTACCGGACAGGCACCGGGGAGCTGTTTTTT. Variable domain in full (rest from reference TRBV7-2 and TRBJ2-2): GAGVSQSPSNKVTEKGKDVELRCDPISGHTALYWYRQSLGQGLEFLIYFQGNSAPDKSGLPSDRFSAERTGGSVSTLTIQRTQQEDSAVYLCASSYRTGTGELFFGEGSRLTVL.